These 10 T cell receptor beta chains share one sample of origin, sequenced in a study of blood T cell repertoires in COVID-19. Here immunoSEQ multiplex PCR was the method, and the copy in TCRdb shows in-frame clones only, minus some. The sample lists under 250,000 clones; about 90% were seen once. The specimen sequenced was PBMCs or T cells enriched from blood (not recorded which). These receptors were collected from a woman aged 40 to 50 who had been exposed to COVID-19.

This clone has just one count. This CDR3 is also generated by other DNA sequences in the sample. The chain has TRBV7-3 and TRBJ1-1, with D perhaps TRBD1 (5 bases). CDR1 and CDR2 (germline): SGHTA, FQGTGA. With 0 bases removed from V and 1 base from J, the gap between germline ends came to 6 bases. The CDR3 has 14 amino acids. CDR3: CASSLTGGNTEAFF. As DNA, the CDR3 is TGTGCCAGCAGCTTAACCGGGGGGAACACTGAAGCTTTCTTT.

The genes are TRBV30 and TRBJ2-1; the match to TRBD2 covers 9 bases. The J segment lost 9 bases and the V segment lost 4 bases, leaving 10 bases of the junction unmatched. The CDR3 has 14 residues. Germline CDR1 is GTSNPN and CDR2 is SVGIG (reference sequence). CDR3 in amino acids: CAWKIAGAGGEQFF. Written as DNA, the CDR3 is TGTGCCTGGAAAATAGCGGGAGCTGGGGGTGAGCAGTTCTTC. Filled out from reference TRBV30 and TRBJ2-1, the complete variable domain reads SQTIHQWPATLVQPVGSPLSLECTVEGTSNPNLYWYRQAAGRGLQLLFYSVGIGQISSEVPQNLSASRPQDRQFILSSKKLLLSDSGFYLCAWKIAGAGGEQFFGPGTRLTVL.

The chain links TRBV12-3 or TRBV12-4 to TRBJ1-1, with unresolved D. Trimming took 10 bases from V and 0 from J, leaving 9 bases between them. The CDR3 loop spans 12 amino acids. CDR3 sequence reads: CATHPMNTEAFF. As DNA, the CDR3 is TGTGCCACCCACCCTATGAACACTGAAGCTTTCTTT.

V and J are TRBV6-1 and TRBJ2-4; TRBD2 matches at 7 bases. The CDR3 length is 15 residues. The germline gives CDR1 MNHNS, CDR2 SASEGT. V lost 0 bases, J lost 2 bases, and 1 base stayed unmatched. The CDR3 DNA sequence: TGTGCCAGCAGTGAAGCGCGGGGGACCAAAAACATTCAGTACTTC. This translates into CASSEARGTKNIQYF.

The chain couples TRBV9 to TRBJ1-1, with unresolved D. V was shortened by 4 bases and J by 0 bases, with 10 bases between the two germline ends. The germline V gene has CDR1 SGDLS and CDR2 YYNGEE. The CDR3 is 14 amino acids. The CDR3 here is CASSSGDLNTEAFF. CDR3 nucleotides: TGTGCCAGCAGCTCCGGGGATCTGAACACTGAAGCTTTCTTT. Combining the CDR3 with reference TRBV9 and TRBJ1-1 gives the whole variable domain DSGVTQTPKHLITATGQRVTLRCSPRSGDLSVYWYQQSLDQGLQFLIQYYNGEERAKGNILERFSAQQFPDLHSELNLSSLELGDSALYFCASSSGDLNTEAFFGQGTRLTVV.

The chain combines TRBV11-3 with TRBJ2-3; D call uncertain. The CDR3 runs 13 residues. Germline loops: CDR1 SGHNT, CDR2 YENEEA. The germline V and J ends were trimmed by 4 bases and 6 bases, with 11 bases remaining between them. CDR3 loop: CASSSYARDTQYF. The CDR3 DNA is TGTGCCAGCAGCTCCTACGCACGGGATACGCAGTATTTT. The variable domain in full, completed from reference TRBV11-3 and TRBJ2-3, reads EAGVVQSPRYKIIEKKQPVAFWCNPISGHNTLYWYLQNLGQGPELLIRYENEEAVDDSQLPKDRFSAERLKGVDSTLKIQPAELGDSAVYLCASSSYARDTQYFGPGTRLTVL.

The chain has TRBV3-1 (or the pseudogene TRBV3-2) and TRBJ2-1; D is perhaps TRBD1 (7 bases). V was clipped by 6 bases and J by 7 bases, with 13 bases between them. Germline assignment: CDR1 LGHDT and CDR2 YNNKEL (reference sequence). The CDR3 has 13 amino acids. The CDR3 DNA sequence: TGTGCCAGCAGTCCAGGGGGGAGTAATGAGCAGTTCTTC. This encodes CASSPGGSNEQFF.

V is TRBV7-8 and J is TRBJ1-1; D is perhaps TRBD1 (5 bases). Trimming took off 1 base at V and 4 bases at J, with 16 bases between the two ends. The CDR3 is made up of 16 amino acids. In germline, CDR1 is SGHVS, CDR2 FQNEAQ. The DNA of the CDR3 is TGTGCCAGCAGCTTAGTTTGGGGGGATAATGGCACTGAAGCTTTCTTT. Protein sequence: CASSLVWGDNGTEAFF. The entire variable domain, with the rest obtained from reference TRBV7-8 and TRBJ1-1, is as follows: GAGVSQSPRYKVAKRGQDVALRCDPISGHVSLFWYQQALGQGPEFLTYFQNEAQLDKSGLPSDRFFAERPEGSVSTLKIQRTQQEDSAVYLCASSLVWGDNGTEAFFGQGTRLTVV.

The chain uses TRBV13 and TRBJ1-1; D unresolved. Trimming shortened V by 0 bases and J by 1 base, and 6 bases separated the two germline ends. The CDR3 totals 14 residues. Germline lookup yields CDR1 PRHDT and CDR2 FYEKMQ (reference sequence). In DNA, the CDR3 is TGTGCCAGCAGCTTAGGTCTGGCGAACACTGAAGCTTTCTTT. The encoded protein is CASSLGLANTEAFF.

V gene TRBV28 combines with J gene TRBJ2-2; 10 nucleotides line up with TRBD2. The CDR3 runs to 17 residues. V was pared by 7 bases and J by 1 base, with 9 bases of the junction left unmatched. CDR1 is MDHEN and CDR2 is SYDVKM in the germline V gene. Here the CDR3 reads CASTWSLAGENTGELFF. The CDR3 nucleotides read TGTGCCAGCACCTGGTCCCTAGCGGGAGAGAACACCGGGGAGCTGTTTTTT.